These 27 T cell receptor beta chains originate from one sample sequenced in a study of CD8 T cell repertoires and HIV-1 epitope variants. Which antigens these TCRs recognize remains unknown. Assay used: immunoSEQ multiplex PCR; TCRdb lists only in-frame clones, some missing. The sample includes some 6,000 clones, 66% of them seen just once. The sequenced sample was cultured CD8+ T cells derived from PBMCs. The source of these receptors is a male donor with HIV.

About this clone: One end of the junction varies from germline; a read error may be responsible. The rearrangement joins TRBV5-8 to TRBJ1-2; TRBD1 aligns across 10 bases. CDR1 is SGHTS and CDR2 is YDEGEE in the germline V gene. CDR3 length: 14 amino acids. The CDR3 DNA reads TGTGCCAGCAGCGATCCCGGGACAGGGGTCCTCGGTGCCTTC. Translated: CASSDPGTGVLGAF. Full variable domain (remainder filled in from reference TRBV5-8 and TRBJ1-2): EAGVTQSPTHLIKTRGQQATLRCSPISGHTSVYWYQQALGLGLQFLLWYDEGEERNRGNFPPRFSGRQFPNYSSELNVNALELEDSALYLCASSDPGTGVLGAFGSGTRLTVV.

The chain carries TRBV19 and TRBJ2-7; 8 nucleotides match TRBD2. The CDR3 spans 14 residues. V lost 5 bases to trimming and J lost 4 bases; unmatched junction nucleotides: 7. Germline V gene data show CDR1 as LNHDA and CDR2 as SQIVND (reference sequence). CDR3 nucleotides: TGTGCCAGTAGTTTTGCGAGCGGGAGTTACGAGCAGTACTTC. It yields the protein CASSFASGSYEQYF.

This chain joins TRBV30 and TRBJ1-2; tentative D call: TRBD1 (5 bases). The CDR3 covers 13 residues. CDR1 is GTSNPN, CDR2 SVGIG, per germline (reference sequence). The ends were cut back, 0 bases at V and 7 bases at J, with 12 bases in the middle. CDR3 nucleotides: TGTGCCTGGAGTGTGGACGGGACTTCTGGCTACACCTTC. It codes for CAWSVDGTSGYTF.

This rearrangement joins TRBV9 to TRBJ1-4; 7 bases match TRBD1. V shed 4 bases and J 4 bases; nucleotides not matched to a gene: 7. CDR1 SGDLS and CDR2 YYNGEE come from the germline V gene. There are 15 residues in the CDR3. The CDR3 region has the DNA TGTGCCAGCAGCTCCCGGGACAGCCTTAATGAAAAACTGTTTTTT. It yields the protein CASSSRDSLNEKLFF.

This chain's CDR3 is CASSLSEGYNEQFF. As DNA, the CDR3 is TGTGCCAGCAGTTTATCGGAAGGGTACAATGAGCAGTTCTTC. The chain is built from TRBV27 and TRBJ2-1; D ambiguous. V was clipped by 0 bases and J by 4 bases, with 7 bases between them. This CDR3 has 14 amino acids. CDR1 and CDR2 from the germline V gene are MNHEY and SMNVEV (reference sequence).

V is TRBV7-8 and J is TRBJ2-7, with a tentative D call TRBD1 (6 bases). Trimming removed 5 bases at V and 5 bases at J, with 16 bases between. The CDR3 totals 14 residues. Germline values: CDR1 SGHVS, CDR2 FQNEAQ. The chain's CDR3 is CASSPTRGIDEQYF. CDR3 nucleotides: TGTGCCAGCAGCCCAACGAGGGGGATCGACGAGCAGTACTTC.

The chain uses TRBV7-2 and TRBJ2-7; 10 positions agree with TRBD1. V was pared by 5 bases and J by 7 bases, with 11 bases of the junction left unmatched. The CDR3 spans 15 residues. Germline assignment: CDR1 SGHTA and CDR2 FQGNSA. CDR3 nucleotide sequence: TGTGCCAGCAGCCACCCCGGGACAGGGGCGTGGGAGCAGTACTTC. Protein product: CASSHPGTGAWEQYF.

The V call is TRBV28, the J call TRBJ1-1, with D tentatively TRBD1 (5 bases). The germline V gene has CDR1 MDHEN and CDR2 SYDVKM. V lost 6 bases and J lost 2, with 10 bases in between. There are 13 residues in the CDR3. The DNA for the CDR3 is TGTGCCAGCAGCCCCTGGGACAACACTGAAGCTTTCTTT. Protein sequence: CASSPWDNTEAFF.

This clone was seen a single time. CDR3 residues: CASSEDTGELFF. The CDR3 DNA reads as TGTGCCAGCAGTGAAGATACCGGGGAGCTGTTTTTT. This chain uses TRBV28 with TRBJ2-2; D not certain. Germline loops: CDR1 MDHEN, CDR2 SYDVKM. Trimming stripped 5 bases from V and 5 bases from J, with 6 bases between. This CDR3 comprises 12 residues.

The chain carries TRBV28 and TRBJ1-1; 7 bases agree with TRBD1. Trimming took 2 bases from V and 8 from J; bases not matched to a gene: 17. The CDR3 consists of 17 residues. Germline CDR1 is MDHEN and CDR2 is SYDVKM. The CDR3 reads CASSLDRDLSFAREAFF. The CDR3, as DNA: TGTGCCAGCAGTTTAGACAGGGACCTGTCCTTTGCCAGGGAAGCTTTCTTT.

The V and J genes are TRBV27 and TRBJ1-2; possibly TRBD1 for D (5 bases). Per the germline V gene, CDR1 is MNHEY and CDR2 is SMNVEV (reference sequence). The CDR3 extends over 14 amino acids. V was trimmed by 5 bases and J by 2 bases, leaving 12 bases between them. CDR3 residues: CASSKRDGNYGYTF. The CDR3 nucleotides read TGTGCCAGCAGTAAAAGGGACGGGAACTATGGCTACACCTTC.

The genes are TRBV5-1 and TRBJ2-7; 8 nucleotides align to TRBD1. Trimming removed 5 bases from V and 5 bases from J; junction bases left unmatched: 12. This CDR3 spans 15 amino acids. Germline V gives CDR1 SGHRS, CDR2 YFSETQ. CDR3 DNA sequence: TGCGCCAGCAGGCGACTGGGGACAGGACCCCACGAGCAGTACTTC. This gives the protein CASRRLGTGPHEQYF.

This clone showed up just a few times. The chain has TRBV14 and TRBJ2-7, with D unresolved. The germline V and J ends were trimmed by 6 bases and 3 bases, with 12 bases remaining between them. This CDR3 spans 13 amino acids. The germline V gene has CDR1 SGHDN and CDR2 FVKESK. CDR3 amino acids: CASSAAAHYEQYF. CDR3 coding DNA: TGTGCCAGCAGTGCCGCGGCGCACTACGAGCAGTACTTC.

Judged by abundance, this clone is medium-sized. This chain uses TRBV28 with TRBJ2-7, with no clear D. The CDR3 is 12 amino acids. V was cut by 4 bases and J by 0 bases, with 4 bases left in between. CDR1 is MDHEN and CDR2 is SYDVKM in the germline V gene. Here the CDR3 reads CASSSDSYEQYF. CDR3 nucleotide sequence: TGTGCCAGCAGTTCAGACTCCTACGAGCAGTACTTC.

V usage is TRBV28 and J usage is TRBJ1-5; 7 bases align to TRBD1. CDR3 size: 11 residues. CDR1 is MDHEN and CDR2 is SYDVKM in the germline V gene. V was pared by 3 bases and J by 14 bases, with 4 bases of the junction left unmatched. The DNA of the CDR3 is TGTGCCAGCAGTTTCGGGCAGGGGGAGCATTTT. Encoded protein: CASSFGQGEHF. Looking up the rest from reference TRBV28 and TRBJ1-5 gives the full variable domain: DVKVTQSSRYLVKRTGEKVFLECVQDMDHENMFWYRQDPGLGLRLIYFSYDVKMKEKGDIPEGYSVSREKKERFSLILESASTNQTSMYLCASSFGQGEHFGDGTRLSIL.

The chain is built from TRBV25-1 and TRBJ2-2; D assignment may be TRBD1 or TRBD2 (5 bases each). Trimming cost V 0 bases and J 4 bases, with 9 bases left between them. CDR1 MGHDK and CDR2 SYGVNS come from the germline V gene. The CDR3 contains 15 residues. The CDR3 DNA reads as TGTGCCAGCAGTGAATACGGGGACCTCACCGGGGAGCTGTTTTTT. Translating it yields CASSEYGDLTGELFF.

This chain uses TRBV27 with TRBJ1-3; D call uncertain. V gave up 3 bases and J gave up 0 bases, with 9 bases separating them. The CDR3 has 15 amino acids. Germline assignment: CDR1 MNHEY and CDR2 SMNVEV (reference sequence). CDR3 sequence: CASSLSRSSGNTIYF. The CDR3 DNA reads TGTGCCAGCAGTTTGTCACGGAGCTCTGGAAACACCATATATTTT.

This chain links TRBV27 with TRBJ1-1; 9 nucleotides match TRBD1. J was trimmed by 2 bases and V by 5 bases; bases with no gene match: 6. This CDR3 spans 15 amino acids. The germline V gene has CDR1 MNHEY and CDR2 SMNVEV (reference sequence). The CDR3 DNA sequence: TGTGCCAGCAGTGGGGACAGGGTGGGTAACACTGAAGCTTTCTTT. Translating it yields CASSGDRVGNTEAFF.

This clone occurred a few times. The gene calls are TRBV2 and TRBJ1-6, with D hard to call. This CDR3 comprises 16 residues. Trimming pared 3 bases from V and 9 bases from J, leaving 18 bases between. Per germline, CDR1 SNHLY and CDR2 FYNNEI. The CDR3 sequence: CASSEGIIGGISPLHF. DNA for the CDR3: TGTGCCAGCAGTGAGGGTATTATCGGAGGGATTTCACCCCTCCACTTT.

The chain recombines TRBV27 with TRBJ2-5; D perhaps matches TRBD1 (5 bases). The J call may not be correct, given that the DNA end is closer to TRBJ2-7. This CDR3 comprises 13 residues. Germline V gene data show CDR1 as MNHEY and CDR2 as SMNVEV (reference sequence). The CDR3 DNA sequence: TGTGCCAGCAGCTACAGGTTTAACTACGAGCAGTACTTC. It translates to CASSYRFNYEQYF.

There are a few counts of this clone. The chain is built from TRBV6-4 and TRBJ2-3; D gene uncertain. The V gene's germline CDR1 is MRHNA and CDR2 SNTAGT. Deletions cut 4 bases from V and 5 bases from J, with 16 bases between. The CDR3 loop spans 15 amino acids. In nucleotides, the CDR3 is TGTGCCAGCAGTGGGCCCCCGAGCACTGGAGATACGCAGTATTTT. Translation: CASSGPPSTGDTQYF.

The chain employs TRBV2 and TRBJ2-1; maybe TRBD2 (5 bases). CDR1 is SNHLY and CDR2 is FYNNEI in the germline V gene. The CDR3 runs to 17 residues. V lost 2 bases to trimming and J lost 0 bases, with 14 bases between them. CDR3 amino acids: CASSEKVTGSSYNEQFF. The CDR3 region has the DNA TGTGCCAGCAGTGAAAAGGTAACGGGAAGCTCCTACAATGAGCAGTTCTTC. Full variable domain (rest looked up from reference TRBV2 and TRBJ2-1): EPEVTQTPSHQVTQMGQEVILRCVPISNHLYFYWYRQILGQKVEFLVSFYNNEISEKSEIFDDQFSVERPDGSNFTLKIRSTKLEDSAMYFCASSEKVTGSSYNEQFFGPGTRLTVL.

This clone was picked up a small number of times. The chain has TRBV28 and TRBJ1-5; D gene uncertain. This CDR3 has 17 residues. The germline CDR1 and CDR2 sequences are MDHEN and SYDVKM. V was clipped by 7 bases and J by 0 bases, with 19 bases between them. In DNA, the CDR3 is TGTGCCAGCAATTCGGACGCCTGGCCCTATAGCAATCAGCCCCAGCATTTT. It codes for CASNSDAWPYSNQPQHF.

The chain employs TRBV5-6 and TRBJ1-4; D is unclear. This CDR3 contains 16 residues. Germline CDR1 and CDR2: SGHDT and YYEEEE. V was pared by 2 bases and J by 0 bases, with 11 bases between. CDR3 bases: TGTGCCAGCAGCTTAGACGGGCGGTCAACTAATGAAAAACTGTTTTTT. Translated, it gives CASSLDGRSTNEKLFF.

The rearrangement joins TRBV6-5 to TRBJ1-5; unclear D gene. V lost 6 bases, J lost 5 bases, and 17 bases lay in between. From germline, CDR1 is MNHEY and CDR2 SVGAGI. This CDR3 region has 15 residues. In nucleotides, the CDR3 is TGTGCCAGCAGCGTAGACACCGACAACTATCAGCCCCAGCATTTT. Residues: CASSVDTDNYQPQHF.

This clone was seen once. CDR3 nucleotide sequence: TGTGCCAGCAGCCAAGTTACTTCTAGCTCCTACAATGAGCAGTTCTTC. This sequence encodes CASSQVTSSSYNEQFF. V gene TRBV14 combines with J gene TRBJ2-1; D gene uncertain. The germline V gene encodes CDR1 SGHDN and CDR2 FVKESK. Trimming left V 1 base short and J 0 bases short, with 10 bases between. The CDR3 is made up of 16 amino acids.

The CDR3, as DNA: TGCAGCGTTGAAGCCCCTGGGGTAGAGACCCAGTACTTC. It translates to CSVEAPGVETQYF. The chain carries TRBV29-1 and TRBJ2-5; unclear D gene. This CDR3 region has 13 residues. Germline V lookup: CDR1 SQVTM, CDR2 ANQGSEA. Trimming shortened V by 1 base and J by 4 bases, and 10 bases separated the two germline ends.